This T cell receptor beta chain was sequenced in a study of T cell responses to AZD1222 COVID-19 vaccine. The study, taken as a whole, reports: Spike-wide coverage was observed for vaccine-associated CD4 TCRs, with dominant responses at 160-218 and 743-854. The donor cohort was predominantly white British with a female majority, and clonal diversity may have been underestimated. Spike-specific TCR repertoires showed rising breadth and depth after two AZD1222 doses. The study reported that nearly half of spike-specific TCRs target unmutated variant regions.

Using immunoSEQ multiplex PCR, the repertoire was profiled, and TCRdb retains in-frame clones only, with some absent. The table records roughly 99,000 clones, around 90% of them present only once. Germline assignment: CDR1 LNHNV and CDR2 YYDKDF (reference sequence). This CDR3 spans 14 amino acids. The V end lost 1 base, the J end lost 0 bases, and 5 bases lay between the germline ends. As to this clone: Its target is not known.

Sample: peripheral blood, taken on day 0 of AZD1222 vaccination. The TCR was taken from an adult in good health. The chain couples TRBV15 to TRBJ2-3; D is uncertain. The CDR3 loop reads CATSRGISTDTQYF. CDR3 coding DNA: TGTGCCACCAGCAGAGGCATTAGCACAGATACGCAGTATTTT.